Below, one T cell receptor (beta chain) is given with its context. No antigen is known for it. No quality values exist for individual bases; no much larger clone is one base distant. Patients with a history of autoimmune disease or receiving systemic immunosuppression were excluded from the trial. Peripheral blood for TCR sequencing was drawn from every dose cohort at baseline, at cycle 4 day 1 and at cycle 7 day 1. Samples came from an open-label, multicenter, first-in-human phase I dose-escalation trial of ivuxolimab. Adults with locally advanced or metastatic melanoma, renal cell carcinoma, hepatocellular carcinoma or head and neck squamous cell carcinoma were enrolled in the trial. Before TCR sequencing, CD4+ and CD8+ T cells were separately sorted from peripheral blood. This entry is derived from a study of OX40 agonist ivuxolimab in advanced cancers. As for the study more broadly: Ivuxolimab was an agonistic, fully human IgG2 monoclonal antibody directed against OX40 (CD134), a costimulatory receptor. The dose-escalation cohort was about 83% male with a mean age of about 54 years, ranging from about 23 to 85. Of the approximately 53 patients in dose escalation, about 20 had hepatocellular carcinoma, roughly 15 had melanoma, 9 had renal cell carcinoma and 9 had head and neck cancer. Peripheral TCRbeta sequencing was intended to test whether TCR sequence diversity was altered and clonal T-cell expansion was caused by ivuxolimab. Intravenous ivuxolimab was administered to patients every 2 weeks at six dose levels: 0.01, 0.1, 0.3, 1.5, 3 and 10 mg/kg. Three dose-escalation patients achieved partial responses, one with hepatocellular carcinoma and two with cutaneous melanoma. The paper describes the monotherapy dose-escalation part (N of about 54 patients) of the phase I trial of ivuxolimab. Patients were allowed to have had prior anti-PD-1, anti-PD-L1 or anti-CTLA-4 therapy, and more than 35% of the dose-escalation patients had been treated with checkpoint inhibitors.

To sequence the TCRbeta CDR3 region, genomic DNA was isolated from the sorted cells. The immunoSEQ Assay was used for sequencing of TCRbeta CDR3 regions. TCRdb re-hosts the immuneACCESS table, in-frame sequences only. Its copies lack some clones; in the studies checked, an unresolved V gene accounts for under half of them, and the cause for the rest is not known. For this sample the table gives tens of thousands of clones, of which 87% were detected only once. About 5.6% of the sample is taken by the ten largest. V loses 6 bases of germline sequence and J loses 3 bases, and the interval between the two ends is 15 bases. Including the terminal cysteine and phenylalanine, the CDR3 comprises 15 residues. Only the CDR3 region is kept as DNA, spanning 45 bases read in frame from base 1. Looking up the germline V gene yields CDR1 SGHTA and CDR2 FQGNSA. Overall study results and their limits: At doses from 0.1 to 3.0 mg/kg, clonal expansion was seen in both CD4+ and CD8+ blood T cells between baseline and week 6. The antigen specificity of the peripheral T cells that underwent clonal expansion was not determined. Low levels of normalized T-cell clonal expansion were also seen in some patients who did not respond. After ivuxolimab, CD8+ T cells had more expanded clones than CD4+ T cells on average. In the 0.1-3.0 mg/kg groups, partial responders had among the lowest normalized peripheral clonal expansion, particularly in CD8+ T cells.

This receptor chain uses TRBV7-2 and TRBJ1-5, with a tentative D gene TRBD1 over 6 matching bases. The clonotype originates from an adult with an advanced solid tumor such as melanoma, head and neck, liver or kidney cancer. The sample was CD4+ or CD8+ T cells sorted from blood, taken in a trial of the OX40 agonist ivuxolimab. The sequenced DNA: TGTGCCAGCAGTCGTACGGGACAAGACAATCAGCCCCAGCATTTT. The translation is CASSRTGQDNQPQHF.